The sample holds a few counts of the clone carrying this T cell receptor beta chain. In TCRdb, the RT-PCR reads were re-called with MiXCR into one record per CDR3 protein. The sample has around 700,000 distinct CDR3 sequences, 13% to 15% seen once. This CDR3 is built from 16 residues. Trimming took off 0 bases at V and 4 bases at J, with 12 bases between the two ends. The chain joins TRBV12-3 or TRBV12-4 to TRBJ1-4; D might be TRBD1 (5 bases). The source is a female donor in good health, serving as a healthy control. Source material: memory CD4+ T cells from blood. CDR3 loop: CASSLAPGRGNEKLFF. The CDR3 region has the DNA TGTGCCAGCAGTTTAGCCCCGGGACGGGGTAATGAAAAACTGTTTTTT.